This T cell receptor (beta chain) was documented in a study of blood T cell repertoires in COVID-19. Turning to the study itself: Collection of acute and convalescent COVID-19 samples took place in the United States, Italy and Spain.

As processed by the authors: Amplification from reference gene primers served as the basis for estimated nucleated cell counts. Assay used: immunoSEQ multiplex PCR; TCRdb lists only in-frame clones, some missing. V, J and clone size reflect that table, while D and trimming were determined from the DNA. Among tens of thousands of clones listed, 84% were seen once. This clone has just a few counts. The same CDR3 also results from other DNA sequences found in this sample. The J segment lost 6 bases and the V segment lost 3 bases, leaving 5 bases of the junction unmatched. The germline gives CDR1 SGDLS, CDR2 YYNGEE. The CDR3 runs to 14 residues.

Material: peripheral blood. The chain joins TRBV9 to TRBJ2-2; 7 bases match TRBD2. The sequence derives from a human donor in a cohort sampled during active COVID-19. DNA of the CDR3: TGTGCCAGCAGCGGAACCGGGGGGTCCGGGGAGCTGTTTTTT. This sequence encodes CASSGTGGSGELFF.